This T cell receptor (beta chain) was captured in a study of blood T cell repertoires in COVID-19. Study background: Italy, Spain and the United States were the sources of the convalescent and acute COVID-19 samples. Sources were T cells, B-cell-depleted T cells, or PBMCs; the material itself was cDNA or gDNA.

From germline, CDR1 is LGHDT and CDR2 YNNKEL (reference sequence). After removal of 0 bases from V and 8 bases from J, the junction contained 6 bases not matched to a gene. The CDR3 length is 14 residues. Per the authors' pipeline: Scientists estimated how many nucleated cells there were by amplifying reference gene primers. Sequenced by immunoSEQ multiplex PCR; TCRdb stores in-frame clones only, minus some. V and J calls and clone size are given by that table; D and trimming were obtained from the DNA. The top ten clones hold 4.9% of a sample with 95,000 to 110,000 clones, 89% of them seen once. The sequence derives from a man in his forties with active or convalescent COVID-19. The chain recombines TRBV3-1 (or the pseudogene TRBV3-2) with TRBJ1-1; 7 bases line up with TRBD1. Sequencing input: peripheral blood. As DNA, the CDR3 is TGTGCCAGCAGCCAAGATGAGGGGGCCTCCGAAGCTTTCTTT. It translates to CASSQDEGASEAFF.